Shown below are 12 T cell receptor beta chains from a single sample sequenced in a study of cytomegalovirus exposure and HLA in healthy donors. PCR amplification relied on 60 Vbeta primers (plus 13 Jbeta primers). Sequencing used immunoSEQ multiplex PCR; TCRdb keeps in-frame clones, though not all of them. The top ten hold 0.95% to 1.5% of the sample, which has about 92,000 clones, over 75% seen once. The sequencing input was PBMCs. These receptor sequences come from a girl aged 2 to 10 in good health and CMV-seropositive.

The CDR3 here is CARSLPMVDRGYQPQHF. DNA of the CDR3: TGTGCCAGAAGCTTACCAATGGTGGACAGGGGGTACCAGCCCCAGCATTTT. The chain recombines TRBV7-5 with TRBJ1-5; the table assigns TRBD1, which was not confirmed against the DNA. TRBV7-5 is deemed a pseudogene. This CDR3 is built from 17 residues.

The chain uses TRBV6-5 and TRBJ2-5; 7 bases agree with TRBD1. TRBJ2-7 explains the end of the DNA better; the J call may be wrong. Germline V gene lookup returns CDR1 MNHEY and CDR2 SVGAGI. This CDR3 is 15 amino acids long. This CDR3 is CASSYSRGLGGEQYF. Here the CDR3 DNA reads TGTGCCAGCAGTTACTCAAGGGGGCTGGGTGGCGAGCAGTACTTC.

The V call is TRBV10-3, the J call TRBJ2-7; D is undetermined. CDR3 size: 11 residues. The V gene lost 3 bases and the J gene lost 3 bases, with 3 bases spanning the gap. Looked up from germline, CDR1 is ENHRY and CDR2 is SYGVKD. The CDR3 coding sequence is TGTGCCATCAGTGACAGCTACGAGCAGTACTTC. Amino acids: CAISDSYEQYF.

The V gene is TRBV7-9, the J gene TRBJ2-4; possible D gene TRBD1, 6 bases. The V gene lost 2 bases and the J gene lost 0 bases, with 14 bases spanning the gap. Germline values: CDR1 SEHNR, CDR2 FQNEAQ (reference sequence). The CDR3 covers 17 residues. The CDR3 sequence is CASSLTRTDLAKNIQYF. In nucleotides, the CDR3 is TGTGCCAGCAGCTTAACACGGACAGACCTAGCCAAAAACATTCAGTACTTC.

This clone was seen only a few times. The chain carries TRBV28 and TRBJ2-7; TRBD2 matches at 8 bases. The ends lost 2 bases at V and 6 bases at J; junction bases unmatched: 6. The V gene's germline CDR1 is MDHEN and CDR2 SYDVKM. This CDR3 is 14 amino acids long. This CDR3 reads CASSLAGGVGEQYF. CDR3 DNA: TGTGCCAGCAGTTTAGCGGGAGGAGTCGGCGAGCAGTACTTC.

V is TRBV15 and J is TRBJ1-2; D is uncertain. CDR1 is LNHNV, CDR2 YYDKDF, per germline (reference sequence). Trimming stripped 2 bases from V and 4 bases from J, with 23 bases between. The CDR3 contains 18 residues. DNA of the CDR3: TGTGCCACCAGCAGATCCCTAGTGGCTCACGGCGTCGGCTATGGCTACACCTTC. This codes for CATSRSLVAHGVGYGYTF.

The chain employs TRBV7-9 and TRBJ2-1; perhaps TRBD1 as D (5 bases). In germline, CDR1 is SEHNR, CDR2 FQNEAQ (reference sequence). The V end was cut by 6 bases, the J end by 10 bases, with 13 bases between. The CDR3 contains 12 residues. This chain's CDR3 is CASRLQGLEQFF. The CDR3 DNA is TGTGCCAGCAGGCTGCAGGGTCTCGAGCAGTTCTTC.

The genes are TRBV6-5 and TRBJ2-5, with a weak D call TRBD2 (6 bases). The CDR3 is 13 residues long. Per germline, CDR1 MNHEY and CDR2 SVGAGI. Trimming took off 5 bases at V and 7 bases at J, with 14 bases between the two ends. The CDR3 sequence: CASSRGLGGTQYF. CDR3 coding DNA: TGTGCCAGCAGTAGGGGACTCGGGGGGACCCAGTACTTC.

J is TRBJ2-1 and V is TRBV29-1; 7 positions match TRBD1. CDR3 length: 14 residues. V dropped 2 bases and J dropped 10; count of bases not matched to a gene: 11. Germline V gene sequence: CDR1 SQVTM, CDR2 ANQGSEA. The CDR3 DNA reads as TGCAGCGTTGAATCAGGGGGATCTCTCAGGGAGCAGTTCTTC. Its protein is CSVESGGSLREQFF.

The chain couples TRBV6-5 to TRBJ2-6, with a weak D call TRBD2 (7 bases). Trimming shortened V by 8 bases and J by 2 bases, and 13 bases separated the two germline ends. The CDR3 is made up of 15 amino acids. Germline CDR1 MNHEY, CDR2 SVGAGI. DNA for the CDR3: TGTGCCAGCGGGGGAGGGGGGGCTGGGGCCAACGTCCTGACTTTC. This codes for CASGGGGAGANVLTF.

This clone has only a few counts. This chain links TRBV4-1 with TRBJ1-4; TRBD1 might be the D (6 bases). V lost 1 base to trimming and J lost 8 bases, with 8 bases between them. The CDR3 runs 13 residues. Germline V gene lookup returns CDR1 MGHRA and CDR2 YSYEKL. The CDR3 here is CASSQGTVEKLFF. CDR3 coding DNA: TGCGCCAGCAGCCAAGGGACAGTCGAAAAACTGTTTTTT.

The chain joins TRBV13 to TRBJ2-1; 13 nucleotides agree with TRBD2. The germline gives CDR1 PRHDT, CDR2 FYEKMQ (reference sequence). Trimming cost V 2 bases and J 4 bases; bases outside gene matches: 11. The CDR3 contains 19 residues. DNA of the CDR3: TGTGCCAGCAGCTTACGTTGGACTAGCGGGAGTTTTATATACAATGAGCAGTTCTTC. Its protein is CASSLRWTSGSFIYNEQFF.